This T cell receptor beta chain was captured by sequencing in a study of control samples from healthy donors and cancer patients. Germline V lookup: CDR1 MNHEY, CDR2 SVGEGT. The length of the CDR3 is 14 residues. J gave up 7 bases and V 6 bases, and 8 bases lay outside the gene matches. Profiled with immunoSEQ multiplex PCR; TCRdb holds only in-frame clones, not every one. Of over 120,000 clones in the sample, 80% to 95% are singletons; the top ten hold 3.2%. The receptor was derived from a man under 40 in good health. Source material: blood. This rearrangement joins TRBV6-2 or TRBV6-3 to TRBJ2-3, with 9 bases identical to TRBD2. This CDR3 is CASSEAGGVNTQYF. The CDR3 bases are TGTGCCAGCAGCGAAGCGGGGGGCGTCAATACGCAGTATTTT.